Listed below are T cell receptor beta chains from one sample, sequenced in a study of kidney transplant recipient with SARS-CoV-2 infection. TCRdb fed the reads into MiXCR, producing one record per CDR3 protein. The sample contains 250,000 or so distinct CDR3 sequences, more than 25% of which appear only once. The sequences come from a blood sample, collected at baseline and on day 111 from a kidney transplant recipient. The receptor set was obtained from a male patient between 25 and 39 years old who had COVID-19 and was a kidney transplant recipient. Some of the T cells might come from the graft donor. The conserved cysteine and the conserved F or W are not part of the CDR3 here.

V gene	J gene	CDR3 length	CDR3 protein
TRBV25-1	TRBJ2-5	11	ASSERGAETQY
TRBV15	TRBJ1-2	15	ATSSFVRCGKTYGYT
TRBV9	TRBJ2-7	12	ASSVGVQVYEQY
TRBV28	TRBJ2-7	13	ASSLLGTGVTEQY
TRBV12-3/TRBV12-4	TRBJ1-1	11	ASSFGQNTEAF
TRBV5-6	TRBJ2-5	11	ASSSYSGETQY
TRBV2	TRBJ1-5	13	ASSEGGIRNQPQH
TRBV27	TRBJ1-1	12	ASSLSFAGSEAF
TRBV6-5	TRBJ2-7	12	ASIKGGWGVEQY
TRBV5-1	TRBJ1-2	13	ASSTGQGGNYGYT
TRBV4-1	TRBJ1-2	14	ASSQDVGVTNYGYT
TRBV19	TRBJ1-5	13	ASSPHAAGNQPQH
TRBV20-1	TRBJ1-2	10	SAPTGNYGYT
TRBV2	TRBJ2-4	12	ASSFRDRGDIQY
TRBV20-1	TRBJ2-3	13	SAPPAGDPTDTQY
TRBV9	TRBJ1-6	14	ASSASPSSYNSPLH
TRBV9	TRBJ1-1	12	ASSGPTGNTEAF
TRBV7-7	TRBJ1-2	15	ASSPAIKCRKTYGYT
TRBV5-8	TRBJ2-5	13	ASSLYSAGNPDSY
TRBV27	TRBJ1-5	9	ASGGNQPQH
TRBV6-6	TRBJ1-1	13	ASSLSQGPRAEAF
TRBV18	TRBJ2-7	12	ASTGTGGAGEQY
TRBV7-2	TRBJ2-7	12	ASSPGGAGWEQY
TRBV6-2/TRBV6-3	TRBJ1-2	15	ASSYSCCIGKTYGYT
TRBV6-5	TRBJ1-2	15	ASSLHLECRKTYGYT
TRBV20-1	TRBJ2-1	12	SATQTSGYNEQF
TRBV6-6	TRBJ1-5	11	ASSSGSNQPQH
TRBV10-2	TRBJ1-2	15	ASSGEATSRKTYGYT
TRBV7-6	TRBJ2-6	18	ASSRRDRTGWASGANVLT
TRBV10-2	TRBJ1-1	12	ASRGDRSNTEAF
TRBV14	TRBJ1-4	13	ASSQGQAWGEKLF
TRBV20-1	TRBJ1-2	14	SAALLLFRKTYGYT
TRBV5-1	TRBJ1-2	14	ASSHGSVRKTYGYT
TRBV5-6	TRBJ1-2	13	ASSLGGPSLYGYT
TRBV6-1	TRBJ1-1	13	ASSEGGSGGTEAF
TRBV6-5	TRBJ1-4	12	ASSYSPEGEKLF
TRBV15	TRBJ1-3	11	ATSRPGTGRNY
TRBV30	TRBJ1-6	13	AWSVRAGDNSPLH
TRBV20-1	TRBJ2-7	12	SASEPDYGYEQY
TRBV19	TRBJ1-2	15	ASSTGLTNRKTYGYT
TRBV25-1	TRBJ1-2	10	ASSELSYGYT
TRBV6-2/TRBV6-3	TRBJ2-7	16	ASSYSPFGQGSSYEQY
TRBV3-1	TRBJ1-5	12	ASSHRRDHQPQH
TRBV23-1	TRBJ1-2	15	ASSERELRRKTYGYT
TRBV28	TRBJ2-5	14	ASSFLGTGSVETQY
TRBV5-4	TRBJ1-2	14	ASNGHVPGKTYGYT
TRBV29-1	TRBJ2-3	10	SVHRGGDTQY
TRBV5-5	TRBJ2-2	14	ASSFWGSSLAGELF